This TCR beta chain was sequenced in a study of T cell clonality in common variable immunodeficiency. Study-wide findings and caveats: Common variable immunodeficiency TCR beta sequences reportedly had fewer deletions and N-nucleotide insertions.

This CDR3 is built from 12 residues. Germline-derived CDR1 and CDR2 are SQVTM and ANQGSEA. The V end was cut by 4 bases, the J end by 3 bases, with 9 bases between. By frequency in the sample, this clone is medium-sized. Its antigen is not known. The read terminates 3 residues ahead of where the CDR3 ends, so the germline J gene completes it. CVID and control samples used equivalent genomic DNA input. TCRdb's copy holds only in-frame clones and misses some; the assay was immunoSEQ multiplex PCR. The data show around 33,000 clones, with none appearing a single time. This TCR derives from a human donor with common variable immunodeficiency. Sequencing was carried out using peripheral blood mononuclear cells. V and J are TRBV29-1 and TRBJ1-1, with D possibly being TRBD1 (5 bases). The sequenced part of the CDR3 DNA is TGCAGCGTTGCAGGGTATGACACTGAA. The encoded protein is CSVAGYDTE. The CDR3, in full, reads CSVAGYDTEAFF. Looking up the rest from reference TRBV29-1 and TRBJ1-1 gives the full variable domain: SAVISQKPSRDICQRGTSLTIQCQVDSQVTMMFWYRQQPGQSLTLIATANQGSEATYESGFVIDKFPISRPNLTFSTLTVSNMSPEDSSIYLCSVAGYDTEAFFGQGTRLTVV.